Sequencing of this T cell receptor (beta chain) was carried out in a study of the immune and genomic landscape of osteosarcoma (dated by TCRdb to 2019 to 2021). Regarding the research as a whole: The overall cohort comprised more than 40 pediatric and adult patients with high-grade osteosarcoma, with a median age at diagnosis of 25 to 30 years (range 5-81). Each of a few patients provided a couple of samples from the same tumor site. The cohort was enriched for poor-risk disease, as unfavorable pathologic response to standard therapy was shown in 73% to 75% of the cohort and around 67% of the cohort were deceased. In the overall cohort, 45% to 65% of patients were male, and approximately 80% had localized disease at diagnosis. The goal of the study was to explain why immune checkpoint inhibitors show limited clinical activity in osteosarcoma. To characterize the osteosarcoma immunogenomic landscape, the TCR sequencing results were combined with transcriptome, protein array and immunostaining data. Osteosarcoma specimens were profiled with whole genome, RNA and T-cell receptor sequencing plus immunohistochemistry and reverse phase protein arrays so that immunogenic potential could be defined.

A remark on this clone: There is no known antigen for this receptor. Base qualities are not provided; no much larger clone lies one nucleotide away.

The tumors sampled were post-treatment primary, local recurrence and metastasis specimens taken from patients with a poor prognosis. Frozen resected lung metastases of osteosarcoma were used as metastasis specimens. TCR beta chain CDR3 regions were immunosequenced with the ImmunoSEQ Assay (Adaptive Biotechnologies). Turning to the authors' computational methods: The ImmunoSEQ Analyzer platform was used to export TCRB rearrangements, read counts, read proportions and gene usage. T-cell clonality was calculated on productive rearrangements as 1 minus Pielou's evenness. Clonal space homeostasis binned clonotypes as rare, small, medium, large or hyperexpanded (0.01 to 1 of the repertoire). TCR productive clonality was compared across immune clusters C1, C2 and C3 using the Wilcoxon rank sum test. In its TCRdb copy, this immuneACCESS table keeps in-frame sequences only and misses some clones. Where compared with another copy, unresolved V genes explain less than half of these, and the others have no known cause. For V, J and clone size, that table is used; D and trimming come from the DNA. In this sample the table shows 1,300 to 1,500 clones, roughly 66% of which occur a single time. Less than 45% of the sample is held by the ten biggest clonotypes.

Taken from cysteine to phenylalanine, the CDR3 has 17 residues. Only the CDR3 DNA stays, 51 bases, in frame from base 1. The germline V gene sets CDR1 to KGHSH and CDR2 to LQKENI. Cut back by 8 bases and 2 bases, the V and J ends lie 22 bases apart. Overall results and qualifications from the work: Productive TCR clonality was found to be low overall, with an average of 0.09 and a maximum of 0.3, which suggested limited T-cell clonal expansion. Rather than matched normal tissue, external data from normal skin and healthy peripheral blood provided the clonality benchmarks. Along with the frozen tumor specimens, matched blood was collected from just a couple of patients. No statistical method determined sample size because osteosarcoma is rare and all possible samples were collected. In five cases a single hyperexpanded clone dominated the repertoire, and each of those five cases had fewer than 100 T-cell clonotypes. Higher TCR productive clonality was observed in the immune-hot C3 cluster than in the cold C1 cluster, although TCR productive clonality remained low overall.

The chain employs TRBV18 and TRBJ1-5; the D gene assignment is ambiguous. The sequencing input was metastatic tumor tissue from the lung. The label giving this sample's cell subset or site can be read as: lung metastasis of osteosarcoma. The source is a woman aged 25 to 39 with osteosarcoma. The age is the age at diagnosis. The CDR3 loop reads CASPPQIRGRGNQPQHF. The DNA reads TGTGCCAGCCCCCCCCAGATAAGAGGAAGGGGCAATCAGCCCCAGCATTTT.